This entry lists 9 T cell receptor beta chains sequenced from one sample in a study of shared clonotypes between healthy human individuals (dated by TCRdb to 2018 to 2021). CD8 naive samples were CD45RO-negative cells positively selected for CCR7, giving a CD45RA+CCR7+ population that excluded TemRA cells. Receptor amplification or capture employed the immunoSEQ multiplex PCR assay. Here the immuneACCESS table is served through TCRdb, limited to in-frame sequences with V and J called. Missing clones are a known gap in these copies; in checked studies unresolved V genes cover under half, and the rest lacks a known reason. The sample table records some 2,100,000 clones; about 92% of these occur just once. The ten largest clones capture 1.7% of the sample. Material: naive CD8+ T cells from PBMCs. The cell subset or site label, as the study defines it: CD45RA+CCR7+. The receptor source for this set is a man in his late teens or twenties in good health. Some clones in this sample may be carry-over from other donors' samples.

Details on this clone: Within the sample, other DNA sequences also encode this same CDR3. The genes are TRBV19 and TRBJ2-2; maybe TRBD1 (6 bases). CDR1 LNHDA and CDR2 SQIVND come from the germline V gene (reference sequence). This CDR3 is built from 14 residues. V lost 6 bases and J 1 base, leaving 9 bases between the germline ends. Here the CDR3 DNA reads TGTGCCAGTAGACCGGACAGGAACACCGGGGAGCTGTTTTTT. It is translated as CASRPDRNTGELFF.

The chain has TRBV11-2 and TRBJ2-1; D unresolved. The CDR3 contains 15 residues. Germline values: CDR1 SGHAT, CDR2 FQNNGV. V lost 0 bases, J lost 8 bases, and 14 bases lay in between. The CDR3 nucleotides read TGTGCCAGCAGCTTAGATTCTAGAGAGCTACATGAGCAGTTCTTC. Translating it yields CASSLDSRELHEQFF.

The V gene is TRBV6-5, the J gene TRBJ1-4; 7 bases map to TRBD1. Germline trimming cut 6 bases from V and 4 bases from J; bases unmatched to any gene: 8. Germline CDR1 reads MNHEY; CDR2 reads SVGAGI. This CDR3 has 15 residues. The CDR3 spells CASSPTGVNNEKLFF. The CDR3, as DNA: TGTGCCAGCAGCCCCACAGGGGTCAATAATGAAAAACTGTTTTTT.

The gene calls are TRBV21-1 and TRBJ1-1; TRBD1, the table's D call, lacks a check against the DNA. TRBV21-1 is listed as a pseudogene. The CDR3 runs to 15 residues. CDR3 residues: CASSSPLQGSTEAFF. CDR3 coding DNA: TGTGCCAGCAGCAGCCCACTACAGGGAAGTACTGAAGCTTTCTTT.

The J gene is TRBJ1-2, the V gene TRBV2; D is possibly TRBD1 (5 bases). V shed 5 bases and J shed 8 bases, with 18 bases lying between them. In germline, CDR1 is SNHLY, CDR2 FYNNEI. The CDR3 sequence is 14 residues long. CDR3 in DNA: TGTGCCAGCAGTCGAACGCCGGGGGGTACGGGCTACACCTTC. Translated, it gives CASSRTPGGTGYTF.

The chain uses TRBV7-9 and TRBJ2-3; D perhaps matches TRBD2 (5 bases). V was trimmed by 1 base and J by 1 base, leaving 15 bases between them. This CDR3 contains 17 residues. Germline lookup yields CDR1 SEHNR and CDR2 FQNEAQ (reference sequence). CDR3 sequence: CASSLVGGRSGTDTQYF. CDR3 bases: TGTGCCAGCAGCTTAGTTGGTGGGAGATCTGGCACAGATACGCAGTATTTT.

As DNA, the CDR3 is TGTGCCAGCAGCTTAGGGGCCGGATCTGGAAACACCATATATTTT. It specifies CASSLGAGSGNTIYF. The chain carries TRBV13 and TRBJ1-3; D remains ambiguous. In germline, CDR1 is PRHDT, CDR2 FYEKMQ (reference sequence). The V end lost 0 bases, the J end lost 1 base, and 7 bases lay between the germline ends. This CDR3 comprises 15 residues.

V is TRBV2 and J is TRBJ1-5; D unclear. Germline values: CDR1 SNHLY, CDR2 FYNNEI. CDR3 length: 16 amino acids. Trimming cost V 2 bases and J 0 bases, with 11 bases left between them. The CDR3 here is CASSEYTDLSNQPQHF. DNA for the CDR3: TGTGCCAGCAGTGAATATACAGACCTTAGCAATCAGCCCCAGCATTTT. The variable domain in full, with the rest retrieved from reference TRBV2 and TRBJ1-5, is EPEVTQTPSHQVTQMGQEVILRCVPISNHLYFYWYRQILGQKVEFLVSFYNNEISEKSEIFDDQFSVERPDGSNFTLKIRSTKLEDSAMYFCASSEYTDLSNQPQHFGDGTRLSIL.

This sequence joins TRBV19 and TRBJ2-2; 8 bases are shared with TRBD1. V lost 5 bases, J lost 7 bases, and 9 bases stayed unmatched. Germline V lookup: CDR1 LNHDA, CDR2 SQIVND (reference sequence). This CDR3 spans 15 amino acids. CDR3 in amino acids: CASSPRTGYGGELFF. In DNA, the CDR3 is TGTGCCAGTAGTCCGCGGACAGGGTATGGCGGGGAGCTGTTTTTT. Supplemented by reference TRBV19 and TRBJ2-2, the full variable domain reads DGGITQSPKYLFRKEGQNVTLSCEQNLNHDAMYWYRQDPGQGLRLIYYSQIVNDFQKGDIAEGYSVSREKKESFPLTVTSAQKNPTAFYLCASSPRTGYGGELFFGEGSRLTVL.